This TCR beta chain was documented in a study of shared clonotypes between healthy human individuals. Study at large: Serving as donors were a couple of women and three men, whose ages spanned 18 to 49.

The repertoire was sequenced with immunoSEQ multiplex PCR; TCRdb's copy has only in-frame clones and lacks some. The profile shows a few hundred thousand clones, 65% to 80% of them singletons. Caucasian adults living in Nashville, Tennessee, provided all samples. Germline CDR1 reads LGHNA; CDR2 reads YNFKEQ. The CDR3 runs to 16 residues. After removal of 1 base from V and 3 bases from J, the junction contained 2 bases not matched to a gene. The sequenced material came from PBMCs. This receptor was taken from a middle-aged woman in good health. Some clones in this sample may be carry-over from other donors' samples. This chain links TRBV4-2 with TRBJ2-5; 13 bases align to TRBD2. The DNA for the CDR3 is TGTGCCAGCAGCCAAGGCGGGACTAGCGGGGAAGAGACCCAGTACTTC. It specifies CASSQGGTSGEETQYF.